The sequence of this T cell receptor beta chain was determined in a study of blood T cell repertoires in COVID-19. About the study: Collection of acute and convalescent COVID-19 samples took place in the United States, Italy and Spain.

This clone was detected once. The CDR3 covers 15 residues. Germline CDR1 SGHRS, CDR2 YFSETQ. The V end was cut by 0 bases, the J end by 7 bases, with 14 bases between. Original processing methods: For nucleated cells, counts were estimated from reference gene primer amplification. Sequencing was performed with immunoSEQ multiplex PCR; in TCRdb, only in-frame clones are kept and a portion is missing. D and trimming were read from the DNA, whereas the V and J calls and clone size are those reported in that table. The profile covers 220,000 or so clones, with 80% to 90% appearing a single time and more than 3% taken by the ten largest. Adults between about 18 and 95 years of age took part from 20 to 25 US areas. The study assigned cohorts using participant-reported clinical history.

The sample consisted of PBMCs or T cells enriched from blood (not recorded which). The chain employs TRBV5-1 and TRBJ2-1; possibly TRBD2 for D (6 bases). The receptor was isolated from a woman under 30 in a cohort exposed to, infected with or recovered from COVID-19 (not recorded which). The CDR3 sequence: CASSLGLVVGNEQFF. The DNA of the CDR3 is TGCGCCAGCAGCTTGGGACTAGTAGTGGGTAATGAGCAGTTCTTC.